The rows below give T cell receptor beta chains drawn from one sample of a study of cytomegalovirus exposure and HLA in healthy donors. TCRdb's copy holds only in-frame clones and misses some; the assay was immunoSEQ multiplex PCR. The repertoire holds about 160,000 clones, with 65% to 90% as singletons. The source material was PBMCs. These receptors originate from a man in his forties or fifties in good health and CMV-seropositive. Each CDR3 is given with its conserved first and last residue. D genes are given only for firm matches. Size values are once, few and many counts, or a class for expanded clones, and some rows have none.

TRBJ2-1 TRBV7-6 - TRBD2 CASSGLAANEQFF TGTGCCAGCAGTGGACTAGCTGCGAATGAGCAGTTCTTC
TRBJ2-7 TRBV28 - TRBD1 CATRTGTYEQYF TGTGCCACCAGGACAGGGACCTACGAGCAGTACTTC
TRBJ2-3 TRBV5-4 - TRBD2 CASSRTSGSVTDTQYF TGTGCCAGCAGCAGGACTAGCGGGAGTGTAACAGATACGCAGTATTTT
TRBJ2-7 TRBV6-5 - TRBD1 CASSYRTGTYEQYF TGTGCCAGCAGTTATCGGACAGGGACTTACGAGCAGTACTTC
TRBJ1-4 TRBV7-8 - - CASSLRGFNEKLFF TGTGCCAGCAGCTTAAGGGGATTTAATGAAAAACTGTTTTTT
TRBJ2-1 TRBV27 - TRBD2 CASSLGLAGDNEQFF TGTGCCAGCAGTTTGGGACTAGCGGGAGACAATGAGCAGTTCTTC
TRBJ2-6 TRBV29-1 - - CSADYSGANVLTF TGCAGCGCAGACTACTCTGGGGCCAACGTCCTGACTTTC
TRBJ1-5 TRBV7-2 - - CASSLGRGQPQHF TGTGCCAGCAGCTTAGGCCGGGGTCAGCCCCAGCATTTT
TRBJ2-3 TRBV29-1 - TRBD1 CSVRTGRTDTQYF TGCAGCGTACGGACAGGGCGCACAGATACGCAGTATTTT
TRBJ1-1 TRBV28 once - CASSPDLNTEAFF TGTGCCAGCAGTCCAGACTTGAACACTGAAGCTTTCTTT
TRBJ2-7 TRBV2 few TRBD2 CASRDSGNPYEQYF TGTGCCAGCAGAGATAGCGGGAATCCCTACGAGCAGTACTTC
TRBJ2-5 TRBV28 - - CASASRQGGETQYF TGTGCCAGCGCCAGTCGGCAGGGAGGTGAGACCCAGTACTTC
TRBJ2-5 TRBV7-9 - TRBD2 CASSLGVSGDFNVGETQYF TGTGCCAGCAGCTTAGGGGTTAGCGGGGATTTTAATGTGGGAGAGACCCAGTACTTC
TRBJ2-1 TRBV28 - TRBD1 CASGGTGSGNEQFF TGTGCCAGCGGGGGGACAGGCTCCGGCAATGAGCAGTTCTTC
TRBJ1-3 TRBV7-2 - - CASRGQQGNTIYF TGTGCCAGCAGAGGGCAACAGGGTAACACCATATATTTT
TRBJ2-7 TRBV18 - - CASSPGGDEQYF TGTGCCAGCTCCCCAGGAGGGGACGAGCAGTACTTC
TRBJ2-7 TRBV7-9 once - CASSSYRAPGGEQYF TGTGCCAGCAGCTCTTACCGAGCGCCCGGGGGAGAGCAGTACTTC
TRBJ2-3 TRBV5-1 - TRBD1 CASSLEEDRWQDTQYF TGCGCCAGCAGCTTGGAAGAGGACAGGTGGCAGGATACGCAGTATTTT
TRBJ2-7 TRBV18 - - CASSPRQGSHEQYF TGTGCCAGCTCACCGAGGCAGGGTAGCCACGAGCAGTACTTC
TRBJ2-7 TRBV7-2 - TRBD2 CASSLASGSYEQYF TGTGCCAGCAGCTTAGCTAGCGGGAGCTACGAGCAGTACTTC
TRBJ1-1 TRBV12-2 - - CASRLTPINTEAFF TGTGCAAGTCGCTTAACCCCTATTAACACTGAAGCTTTCTTT
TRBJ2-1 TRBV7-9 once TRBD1 CASIPGQGAYNEQFF TGTGCCAGCATCCCGGGACAGGGGGCCTACAATGAGCAGTTCTTC
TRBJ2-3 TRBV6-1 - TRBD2 CASSLSGGAWGTQYF TGTGCCAGCAGTCTTAGCGGGGGGGCCTGGGGTACGCAGTATTTT
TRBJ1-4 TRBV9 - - CASSAGQYNEKLFF TGTGCCAGCAGCGCCGGACAGTATAATGAAAAACTGTTTTTT